This TCR beta chain was captured by sequencing in a study of graft-versus-host responses after intestinal transplantation. Study context: Each of the recipients got a multivisceral, liver-intestinal, or isolated intestinal transplant.

Here immunoSEQ multiplex PCR was the method, and the copy in TCRdb shows in-frame clones only, minus some. Found here are roughly 36,000 clones, approximately 86% of them singletons; the top ten hold more than 15%. This CDR3 spans 15 amino acids. Per the germline V gene, CDR1 is LGHNA and CDR2 is YNFKEQ. V was clipped by 0 bases and J by 1 base; unmatched bases: 2. The authors processed graft tissue to release intraepithelial and lamina propria lymphocytes. The sample in question was ileum tissue, obtained about 28 weeks after intestinal transplant. The clonotype originates from a human patient who received an intestinal transplant, so some T cells may come from the graft donor. The chain uses TRBV4-2 and TRBJ1-1; TRBD1 agrees at 7 bases. CDR3 sequence (DNA): TGTGCCAGCAGCCAAGACGGGACAGCGAACACTGAAGCTTTCTTT. It codes for CASSQDGTANTEAFF.